Reported below is one T cell receptor (beta chain). Which antigen it targets is not known. Base qualities are missing; no much larger clone stands one base away. This sample stems from a study of blood T cell repertoires in COVID-19 (TCRdb year 2020). About the full investigation: Collaborator samples came from the United States, Italy and Spain and covered acute and convalescent phases of COVID-19. Where available, HLA class I and class II types were obtained from metadata supplied by the sample provider rather than from assay-based typing. The dataset comprised deeply sampled blood TCRbeta repertoires from subjects exposed to, actively infected with, or recovered from COVID-19. Samples were obtained from the ongoing ImmuneRACE study (first 160 participants) and from 1,000 to 1,500 subjects provided by 6 global collaborators. The repertoires were released in a freely available public database meant as a resource for research on the immune response to SARS-CoV-2. A de-identified subject ID, COVID-19 status, age in years and sex were almost always included in the sample metadata. The material from the prospective study consisted of cDNA or gDNA derived from T cells, B-cell-depleted T cells, or PBMCs. The paper as a whole reports these results and caveats: How much clinical and demographic metadata was included differed by source and by participant, and the metadata was provided uncurated.

The immunoSEQ Assay, a bias-controlled multiplex PCR, was used to amplify TCRbeta CDR3 regions from genomic DNA. Per the source publication's procedure: Within the assay, amplification of reference gene primers was used to estimate how many nucleated cells each sample contained. Sequence reads were collapsed and filtered to measure the absolute abundance of every unique TCRbeta CDR3 rearrangement. For each sample, productive Simpson clonality was calculated by taking the square root of Simpson's diversity index across productive rearrangements. This immuneACCESS table, as held by TCRdb, lists in-frame sequences with V and J called but not all clones. Of the missing ones, under half trace to an unresolved V gene in checked studies; the others have no known cause. From that table come the V and J calls and clone size; the DNA was used to work out D and trimming. This sample holds some 13,000 clones; roughly 91% were observed only once. The biggest ten clones account for roughly 27% of the sample.

Whole blood was collected in K2EDTA tubes by collaborating institutions according to the institutions' own protocols. For TCRbeta analysis, collaborators shipped samples in one of three forms: frozen whole blood, isolated PBMCs, or DNA extracted from either of those sample types. V and J are truncated by 7 bases and 4 bases respectively, leaving an intervening sequence of 13 bases. The CDR3 goes from the cysteine to the phenylalanine over 14 residues. Only the CDR3 region is kept as DNA, spanning 42 bases read in frame from base 1. The germline V gene (reference sequence) sets CDR1 to LNHDA and CDR2 to SQIVND.

This TCR was recovered from a woman aged 70-85 years with active COVID-19. The chain is encoded by TRBV19 joined to TRBJ2-2; the D gene is possibly TRBD1, with 6 bases matching. The sequenced sample consisted of peripheral blood. The CDR3 reads CASISGQLTGELFF. The sequence in DNA is TGTGCCAGTATTTCGGGACAACTCACCGGGGAGCTGTTTTTT. The CDR3 plus the reference TRBV19 and TRBJ2-2 genes for the other parts give the full variable domain: DGGITQSPKYLFRKEGQNVTLSCEQNLNHDAMYWYRQDPGQGLRLIYYSQIVNDFQKGDIAEGYSVSREKKESFPLTVTSAQKNPTAFYLCASISGQLTGELFFGEGSRLTVL.